What follows are 7 T cell receptor beta chains derived from one specimen sequenced in a study of shared clonotypes between healthy human individuals. Sequencing used immunoSEQ multiplex PCR; TCRdb keeps in-frame clones, though not all of them. The sample lists about 2.5 million clones, approximately 90% occurring once. Sequenced: naive CD4+ T cells from PBMCs. Specified subset: CD45RA+ positively selected. These TCRs come from a man aged 18 to 29 in good health. Some clones in this sample may be carry-over from other donors' samples.

This chain links TRBV7-8 with TRBJ1-1; 7 positions match TRBD1. The ends lost 4 bases at V and 4 bases at J; junction bases unmatched: 12. Per the germline V gene, CDR1 is SGHVS and CDR2 is FQNEAQ. There are 16 residues in the CDR3. CDR3 in amino acids: CASSSLGGRRGTEAFF. DNA of the CDR3: TGTGCCAGCAGCTCCTTAGGGGGCAGGAGGGGCACTGAAGCTTTCTTT.

A single count supports this clone. This sequence joins TRBV5-1 and TRBJ2-7; 12 bases are shared with TRBD2. J was trimmed by 5 bases and V by 4 bases; bases with no gene match: 13. Germline CDR1 is SGHRS and CDR2 is YFSETQ. The CDR3 extends over 17 amino acids. CDR3 amino acids: CASSPGTGLAGINEQYF. In nucleotides, the CDR3 is TGCGCCAGCAGCCCCGGAACGGGACTAGCGGGTATCAACGAGCAGTACTTC.

As concerns this clone: Other DNA sequences in the same sample also yield this CDR3. This sequence joins TRBV5-1 and TRBJ1-5; possibly TRBD1 for D (6 bases). The CDR3 consists of 15 residues. V was cut by 4 bases and J by 0 bases, with 11 bases left in between. The germline V gene has CDR1 SGHRS and CDR2 YFSETQ. The CDR3 sequence is CASSLEGGSNQPQHF. The CDR3 DNA reads TGCGCCAGCAGCCTTGAGGGGGGTAGCAATCAGCCCCAGCATTTT.

The chain combines TRBV11-2 with TRBJ2-5, with 10 bases aligning to TRBD2. The CDR3 covers 16 residues. With V trimmed by 5 bases and J by 2 bases, 8 bases remained unmatched. CDR1 SGHAT and CDR2 FQNNGV come from the germline V gene. The chain's CDR3 is CASSPRLAGQQETQYF. The CDR3 bases are TGTGCCAGCAGCCCGAGACTAGCGGGCCAACAAGAGACCCAGTACTTC.

The chain joins TRBV28 to TRBJ1-2, with D uncertain. The CDR3 loop spans 12 amino acids. V lost 4 bases, J lost 3 bases, and 6 bases lay in between. Germline V gene lookup returns CDR1 MDHEN and CDR2 SYDVKM. Written as DNA, the CDR3 is TGTGCCAGCAGTTACACCTACTATGGCTACACCTTC. Translation gives CASSYTYYGYTF.

This clone was seen only once. The rearrangement links TRBV7-2 to TRBJ1-1; possible D gene TRBD1, 5 bases. Looked up from germline, CDR1 is SGHTA and CDR2 is FQGNSA. The V gene lost 1 base and the J gene lost 0 bases, with 18 bases spanning the gap. The CDR3 extends over 18 amino acids. CDR3 bases: TGTGCCAGCAGCTTAGAAAGGGTCCGGGGGATCATGAACACTGAAGCTTTCTTT. Protein: CASSLERVRGIMNTEAFF.

The chain recombines TRBV2 with TRBJ2-7; 9 nucleotides align to TRBD1. This CDR3 spans 15 amino acids. With 5 bases clipped from V and 0 bases from J, the junction kept 5 bases outside the gene matches. Germline loops: CDR1 SNHLY, CDR2 FYNNEI. The CDR3 DNA follows: TGTGCCAGCAGTCAGGGACAGGGATTCTCCTACGAGCAGTACTTC. It is translated as CASSQGQGFSYEQYF.